The 6 T cell receptor beta chains reported below all come from one sample, sequenced in a study of T cells in Graves' hyperthyroidism and ophthalmopathy. RNA transcripts served as the template for amplifying TCR beta CDR3 regions. A first-round RT-PCR of the TCR CDR3 used the HTBI primer set. MiXCR was run by TCRdb on the multiplex PCR reads, yielding one entry per CDR3 protein. The sample records hundreds of thousands of distinct CDR3 sequences, more than 20% being singletons. The sample consisted of blood. These receptors were taken from a young man with Graves' ophthalmopathy.

In its sample, this clonotype was seen many times. J is TRBJ2-7 and V is TRBV28, with TRBD1 as a possible D gene (5 bases). The germline CDR1 and CDR2 sequences are MDHEN and SYDVKM. CDR3 length: 14 residues. The germline V and J ends were trimmed by 3 bases and 4 bases, with 13 bases remaining between them. The CDR3 region has the DNA TGTGCCAGCAGTTTTAGGGGCAGAGATTACGAGCAGTACTTC. Its translation is CASSFRGRDYEQYF.

This clonotype was seen repeatedly, ten times or more. This chain links TRBV7-3 with TRBJ2-7; D not resolved. Trimming removed 5 bases at V and 6 bases at J, with 14 bases between. Germline V gene data show CDR1 as SGHTA and CDR2 as FQGTGA. This CDR3 has 13 amino acids. In DNA form, the CDR3 reads TGTGCCAGCAGCCCGCAAATAGGAACCGAGCAGTACTTC. Amino acid sequence: CASSPQIGTEQYF.

This clonotype was seen at least ten times. V and J are TRBV7-8 and TRBJ2-3; D possibly corresponds to TRBD1 (5 bases). Looked up from germline, CDR1 is SGHVS and CDR2 is FQNEAQ. The CDR3 sequence is 16 residues long. V dropped 2 bases and J dropped 6 bases, with 18 bases sitting between them. CDR3 bases: TGTGCCAGCAGCTTACCCTCGTTTAGGGGTCTCGATACGCAGTATTTT. It encodes CASSLPSFRGLDTQYF.

Many counts were recorded for this clonotype. The V gene is TRBV18, the J gene TRBJ1-1; tentative D call: TRBD1 (5 bases). V was shortened by 5 bases and J by 2 bases, with 9 bases between the two germline ends. Germline lookup yields CDR1 KGHSH and CDR2 LQKENI. The CDR3 is 13 amino acids. In nucleotides, the CDR3 is TGTGCCAGCTCAAAAGACAGTAACACTGAAGCTTTCTTT. It is translated as CASSKDSNTEAFF.

Of note for this clonotype: This sequence may be a read error, since a much larger clone differs from it by one base. The chain joins TRBV5-1 to TRBJ2-1; 9 bases line up with TRBD2. The assigned J gene may be wrong: the sequence end matches TRBJ2-7 better. This CDR3 contains 17 residues. Germline V gene data show CDR1 as SGHRS and CDR2 as YFSETQ. The CDR3: CASSFSSGTYSYNEQYF. DNA for the CDR3: TGCGCCAGCAGCTTCTCTAGCGGGACCTACTCCTACAATGAGCAGTACTTC.

This clonotype was observed many times. The V gene is TRBV11-2, the J gene TRBJ2-3; D is perhaps TRBD1 (5 bases). The V end lost 3 bases, the J end lost 4 bases, and 11 bases lay between the germline ends. The CDR3 covers 14 residues. Germline V lookup: CDR1 SGHAT, CDR2 FQNNGV. The CDR3 bases are TGTGCCAGCAGCTTCACAGGTGGGGCAGATACGCAGTATTTT. Translated, it gives CASSFTGGADTQYF.